One sample yielded the 2 T cell receptor beta chains listed below, sequenced in a study of T cells after yellow fever vaccination. TCRdb re-called the 5' RACE reads with MiXCR, one entry per CDR3 protein. The sample shows a few hundred thousand distinct CDR3 sequences, more than 5.5% of them seen only once. Material: PBMCs, obtained 5 days after the yellow fever booster vaccination. The receptors come from a man in his thirties or forties who received the YFV17D yellow fever vaccine.

This clonotype turned up a few times. The chain carries TRBV14 and TRBJ2-6; D call uncertain. The CDR3 is 15 residues long. The V end was cut by 4 bases, the J end by 3 bases, with 10 bases between. CDR1 and CDR2 from the germline V gene are SGHDN and FVKESK. This CDR3 reads CASSPFSSGANVLTF. Here the CDR3 DNA reads TGTGCCAGCAGCCCCTTCTCTAGTGGGGCCAACGTCCTGACTTTC.

This sequence joins TRBV3-1 and TRBJ2-7, with 8 bases aligning to TRBD1. The CDR3 runs to 15 residues. Germline V gives CDR1 LGHDT, CDR2 YNNKEL (reference sequence). With V trimmed by 1 base and J by 4 bases, 6 bases remained unmatched. The DNA for the CDR3 is TGTGCCAGCAGCCAAGTTCCGGACAGGGATTACGAGCAGTACTTC. Protein sequence: CASSQVPDRDYEQYF.